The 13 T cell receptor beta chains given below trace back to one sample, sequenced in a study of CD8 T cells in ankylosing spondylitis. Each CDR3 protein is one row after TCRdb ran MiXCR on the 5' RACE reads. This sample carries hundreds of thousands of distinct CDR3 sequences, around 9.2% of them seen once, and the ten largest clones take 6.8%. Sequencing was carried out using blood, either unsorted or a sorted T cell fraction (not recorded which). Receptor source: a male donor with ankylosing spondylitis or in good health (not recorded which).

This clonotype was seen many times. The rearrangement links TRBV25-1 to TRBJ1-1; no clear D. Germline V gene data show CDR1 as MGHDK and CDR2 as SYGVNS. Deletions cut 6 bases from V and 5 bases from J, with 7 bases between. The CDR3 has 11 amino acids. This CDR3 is CASRGGTEAFF. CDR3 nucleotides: TGTGCCAGCAGAGGAGGGACTGAAGCTTTCTTT.

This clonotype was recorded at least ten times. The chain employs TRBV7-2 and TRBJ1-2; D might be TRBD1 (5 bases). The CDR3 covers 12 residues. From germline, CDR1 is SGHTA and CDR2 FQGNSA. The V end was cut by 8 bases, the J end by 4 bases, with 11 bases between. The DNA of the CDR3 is TGTGCCAGCCGCGGGGACGGCTATGGCTACACCTTC. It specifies CASRGDGYGYTF.

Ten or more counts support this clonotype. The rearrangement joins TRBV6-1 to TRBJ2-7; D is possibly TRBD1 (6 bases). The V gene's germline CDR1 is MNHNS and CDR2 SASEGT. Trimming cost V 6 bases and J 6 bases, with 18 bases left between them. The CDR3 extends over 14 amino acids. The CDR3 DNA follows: TGTGCCAGCAGCGCTTCCAGGGGAAGGAGCGAGCAGTACTTC. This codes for CASSASRGRSEQYF.

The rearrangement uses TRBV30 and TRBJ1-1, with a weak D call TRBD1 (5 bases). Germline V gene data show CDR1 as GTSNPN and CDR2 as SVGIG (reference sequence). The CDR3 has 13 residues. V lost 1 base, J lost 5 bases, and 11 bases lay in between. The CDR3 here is CAWSDGAGTEAFF. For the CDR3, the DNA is TGTGCCTGGAGTGACGGGGCTGGAACTGAAGCTTTCTTT.

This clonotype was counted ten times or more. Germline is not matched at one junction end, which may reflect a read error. The CDR3 DNA reads TGTGCTAGCAGCCCGGGACTAGCGAACACCGGGGAGCTGTTTTTT. Protein product: CASSPGLANTGELFF. The chain carries TRBV7-7 and TRBJ2-2, with 8 bases lining up with TRBD2. The CDR3 has 15 residues. Germline assignment: CDR1 SSHAT and CDR2 FNYEAQ (reference sequence). The full variable domain, its missing parts supplied by reference TRBV7-7 and TRBJ2-2, is GAGVSQSPRYKVTKRGQDVTLRCDPISSHATLYWYQQALGQGPEFLTYFNYEAQPDKSGLPSDRFSAERPEGSISTLTIQRTEQRDSAMYRCASSPGLANTGELFFGEGSRLTVL.

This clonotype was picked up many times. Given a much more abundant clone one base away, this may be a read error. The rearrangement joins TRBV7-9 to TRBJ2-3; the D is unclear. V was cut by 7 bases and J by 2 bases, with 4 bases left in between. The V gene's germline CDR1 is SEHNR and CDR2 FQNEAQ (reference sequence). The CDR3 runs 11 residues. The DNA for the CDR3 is TGTGCCAGCACCTTCACAGATACGCAGTATTTT. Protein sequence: CASTFTDTQYF.

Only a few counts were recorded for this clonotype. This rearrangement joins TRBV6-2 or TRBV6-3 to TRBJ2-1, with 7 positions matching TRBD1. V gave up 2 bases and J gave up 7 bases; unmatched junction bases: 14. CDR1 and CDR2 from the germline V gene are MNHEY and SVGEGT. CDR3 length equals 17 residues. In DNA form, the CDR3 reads TGTGCCAGCAGTTACACCCCTCCCTTCAGGGGGATGAATGAGCAGTTCTTC. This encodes CASSYTPPFRGMNEQFF.

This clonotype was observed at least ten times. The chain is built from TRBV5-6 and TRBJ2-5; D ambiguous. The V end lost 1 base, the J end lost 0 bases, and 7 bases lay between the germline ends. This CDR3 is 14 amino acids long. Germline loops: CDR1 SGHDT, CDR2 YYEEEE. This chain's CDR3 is CASSLKAYQETQYF. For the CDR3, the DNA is TGTGCCAGCAGCTTGAAAGCGTACCAAGAGACCCAGTACTTC.

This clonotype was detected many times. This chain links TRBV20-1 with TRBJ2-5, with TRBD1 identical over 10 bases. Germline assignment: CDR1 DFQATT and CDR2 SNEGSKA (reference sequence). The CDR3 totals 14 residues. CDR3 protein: CALFNGQGEETQYF. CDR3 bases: TGCGCCCTCTTTAATGGACAGGGGGAAGAGACCCAGTACTTC.

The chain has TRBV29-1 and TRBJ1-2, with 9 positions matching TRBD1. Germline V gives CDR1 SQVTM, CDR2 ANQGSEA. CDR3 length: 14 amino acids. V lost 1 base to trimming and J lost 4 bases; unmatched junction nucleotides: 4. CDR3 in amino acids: CSVEVAGQGYGYTF. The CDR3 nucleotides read TGCAGCGTTGAAGTAGCGGGACAGGGCTATGGCTACACCTTC.

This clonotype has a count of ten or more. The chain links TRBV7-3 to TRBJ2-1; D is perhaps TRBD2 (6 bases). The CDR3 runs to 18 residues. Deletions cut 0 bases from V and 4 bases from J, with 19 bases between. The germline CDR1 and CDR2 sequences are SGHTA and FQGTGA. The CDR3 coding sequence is TGTGCCAGCAGCTTAACCGGACCGTTGGCTAGCGTATACAATGAGCAGTTCTTC. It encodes CASSLTGPLASVYNEQFF.

The CDR3: CASGPASGAYEQYF. The CDR3 DNA sequence: TGTGCCAGCGGTCCCGCTAGCGGGGCCTACGAGCAGTACTTC. J is TRBJ2-7 and V is TRBV27; 9 nucleotides line up with TRBD2. The V segment lost 8 bases and the J segment 2 bases; nucleotides outside the gene matches: 7. This CDR3 is 14 amino acids long. Germline V gene lookup returns CDR1 MNHEY and CDR2 SMNVEV (reference sequence).

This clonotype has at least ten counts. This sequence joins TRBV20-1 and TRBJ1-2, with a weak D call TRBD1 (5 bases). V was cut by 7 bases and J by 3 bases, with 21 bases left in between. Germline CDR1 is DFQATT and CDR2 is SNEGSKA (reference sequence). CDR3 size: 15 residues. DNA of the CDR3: TGCAGTGTTCCGATTCAGGGACCCTTCTACTATGGCTACACCTTC. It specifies CSVPIQGPFYYGYTF.